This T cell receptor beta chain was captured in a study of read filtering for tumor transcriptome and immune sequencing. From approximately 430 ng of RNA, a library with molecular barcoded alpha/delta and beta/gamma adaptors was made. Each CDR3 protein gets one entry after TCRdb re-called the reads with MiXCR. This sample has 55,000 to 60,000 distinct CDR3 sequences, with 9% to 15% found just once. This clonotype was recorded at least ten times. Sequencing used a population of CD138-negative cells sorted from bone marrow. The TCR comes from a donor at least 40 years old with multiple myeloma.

The CDR3 protein is CASSYSGEPTDTQYF. Here the CDR3 DNA reads TGTGCCAGCAGTTATTCGGGGGAGCCCACAGATACGCAGTATTTT. The chain recombines TRBV6-6 with TRBJ2-3; D possibly corresponds to TRBD2 (6 bases). With 3 bases removed from V and 2 bases from J, the gap between germline ends came to 12 bases. This CDR3 has 15 residues. Germline V gene data show CDR1 as MNHNY and CDR2 as SVGAGI (reference sequence).